These 27 T cell receptor beta chains were sequenced from one sample in a study of blood T cell repertoires in COVID-19. Method: immunoSEQ multiplex PCR; TCRdb's copy keeps in-frame clones and lacks some. The sample has 80,000 to 100,000 clones; around 67% are singletons. Sequences were obtained from peripheral blood. Receptors originate from a man aged 70-80 years with COVID-19, enrolled during active disease.

The V gene is TRBV20-1, the J gene TRBJ1-6, with D unclear. The germline V gene encodes CDR1 DFQATT and CDR2 SNEGSKA (reference sequence). This CDR3 comprises 13 residues. Trimming took off 3 bases at V and 7 bases at J, with 10 bases between the two ends. The CDR3 region has the DNA TGCAGTGCTAGTGCGGGGTACAATTCACCCCTCCACTTT. Its translation is CSASAGYNSPLHF.

The chain has TRBV5-6 and TRBJ1-2; 9 bases are shared with TRBD1. Germline CDR1 SGHDT, CDR2 YYEEEE. The CDR3 sequence is 18 residues long. Losses at the gene ends were 1 base for V and 7 bases for J; bases not matched to a gene: 17. CDR3 sequence (DNA): TGTGCCAGCAGCTTGAAGGTTGAGGGACAGGGAGGAGGAAGTGGCTACACCTTC. This gives the protein CASSLKVEGQGGGSGYTF.

The rearrangement uses TRBV2 and TRBJ2-3; TRBD2 is a possible D gene (6 bases). The germline V gene encodes CDR1 SNHLY and CDR2 FYNNEI. The CDR3 consists of 14 residues. The V and J ends lost 7 bases and 2 bases respectively, with 13 bases between them. The CDR3 DNA reads as TGTGCCAGCAAAACTAGCCGCTCCACAGATACGCAGTATTTT. As protein: CASKTSRSTDTQYF. Variable domain in full (rest from reference TRBV2 and TRBJ2-3): EPEVTQTPSHQVTQMGQEVILRCVPISNHLYFYWYRQILGQKVEFLVSFYNNEISEKSEIFDDQFSVERPDGSNFTLKIRSTKLEDSAMYFCASKTSRSTDTQYFGPGTRLTVL.

This clone was seen only a few times. The chain links TRBV7-9 to TRBJ1-1, with TRBD1 identical over 7 bases. Germline V gene data show CDR1 as SEHNR and CDR2 as FQNEAQ (reference sequence). The V and J ends lost 11 bases and 3 bases, in that order; junction bases with no gene match: 6. The CDR3 consists of 12 residues. CDR3 loop: CAGKTGDTEAFF. In nucleotides, the CDR3 is TGTGCCGGAAAAACAGGGGACACTGAAGCTTTCTTT.

This clone was observed a single time. V is TRBV5-1 and J is TRBJ2-3; 9 bases match TRBD2. V lost 6 bases to trimming and J lost 4 bases; unmatched junction nucleotides: 15. In germline, CDR1 is SGHRS, CDR2 YFSETQ. The CDR3 is 17 residues long. The CDR3 reads CASTPTVAGVSADTQYF. The CDR3 bases are TGCGCCAGCACCCCGACCGTAGCGGGAGTTTCCGCAGATACGCAGTATTTT.

The chain carries TRBV5-5 and TRBJ2-2; the D gene is possibly TRBD1 (5 bases). The CDR3 length is 14 residues. V lost 4 bases to trimming and J lost 1 base, with 8 bases between them. The germline gives CDR1 SGHKS, CDR2 YYEKEE (reference sequence). Here the CDR3 reads CASSRTGNTGELFF. The CDR3 DNA is TGTGCCAGCAGCAGAACAGGGAACACCGGGGAGCTGTTTTTT. Full variable domain (outside the CDR3, taken from reference TRBV5-5 and TRBJ2-2): DAGVTQSPTHLIKTRGQQVTLRCSPISGHKSVSWYQQVLGQGPQFIFQYYEKEERGRGNFPDRFSARQFPNYSSELNVNALLLGDSALYLCASSRTGNTGELFFGEGSRLTVL.

The V and J genes are TRBV19 and TRBJ1-5; D remains ambiguous. Germline V gene data show CDR1 as LNHDA and CDR2 as SQIVND (reference sequence). CDR3 length equals 14 residues. V lost 7 bases and J lost 2, with 12 bases in between. CDR3 nucleotides: TGTGCCAGTACCTTGCCCAGTGGCAATCAGCCCCAGCATTTT. Translated: CASTLPSGNQPQHF.

This clone showed up just a few times. This rearrangement joins TRBV11-2 to TRBJ2-1, with 8 bases fitting TRBD1. Per the germline V gene, CDR1 is SGHAT and CDR2 is FQNNGV. The junction had 6 bases not matched to a gene; V was cut back by 6 bases and J by 5 bases. CDR3 size: 14 residues. CDR3 protein: CASSRTGSNNEQFF. The CDR3 bases are TGTGCCAGCAGTCGGACAGGGAGCAACAATGAGCAGTTCTTC.

The rearrangement links TRBV28 to TRBJ2-6; 8 nucleotides align to TRBD1. Germline V gene sequence: CDR1 MDHEN, CDR2 SYDVKM. This CDR3 has 17 residues. The junction had 10 bases not matched to a gene; V was cut back by 7 bases and J by 2 bases. The DNA for the CDR3 is TGTGCCAGCACCGAGGCCCAGGGGGCGCCTGGGGCCAACGTCCTGACTTTC. Translated, it gives CASTEAQGAPGANVLTF. Supplemented by reference TRBV28 and TRBJ2-6, the full variable domain reads DVKVTQSSRYLVKRTGEKVFLECVQDMDHENMFWYRQDPGLGLRLIYFSYDVKMKEKGDIPEGYSVSREKKERFSLILESASTNQTSMYLCASTEAQGAPGANVLTFGAGSRLTVL.

The chain is built from TRBV7-2 and TRBJ2-2; 14 nucleotides match TRBD2. CDR1 and CDR2 (germline): SGHTA, FQGNSA. The CDR3 spans 18 residues. The trim removed 3 bases at V and 4 bases at J, leaving 7 bases unmatched. DNA of the CDR3: TGTGCCAGCAGCTTCCTCCCGGGACTAGCGGGAGTCACCGGGGAGCTGTTTTTT. Its protein product is CASSFLPGLAGVTGELFF.

V and J are TRBV28 and TRBJ2-7; D might be TRBD2 (6 bases). Germline assignment: CDR1 MDHEN and CDR2 SYDVKM. CDR3 size: 15 residues. With 4 bases removed from V and 0 bases from J, the gap between germline ends came to 13 bases. CDR3 amino acids: CASSSGSLSSYEQYF. The CDR3 DNA reads TGTGCCAGCAGTTCCGGGAGCCTTAGCTCCTACGAGCAGTACTTC. Based on the CDR3 plus reference TRBV28 and TRBJ2-7, the full variable domain is DVKVTQSSRYLVKRTGEKVFLECVQDMDHENMFWYRQDPGLGLRLIYFSYDVKMKEKGDIPEGYSVSREKKERFSLILESASTNQTSMYLCASSSGSLSSYEQYFGPGTRLTVT.

The chain is built from TRBV6-6 and TRBJ1-1; TRBD1 matches at 9 bases. Trimming cost V 6 bases and J 6 bases; bases outside gene matches: 8. CDR1 and CDR2 (germline): MNHNY, SVGAGI (reference sequence). There are 14 residues in the CDR3. The CDR3 reads CASRPTGGGAEAFF. The CDR3 nucleotides read TGTGCCAGCAGGCCCACAGGGGGCGGCGCTGAAGCTTTCTTT.

The chain employs TRBV7-8 and TRBJ2-1; TRBD2 might be the D (6 bases). V gave up 5 bases and J gave up 3 bases, with 17 bases separating them. Germline lookup yields CDR1 SGHVS and CDR2 FQNEAQ. CDR3 size: 16 residues. The CDR3 DNA sequence: TGTGCCAGCAGCCCCGGAGGGCGGGGATACTACAATGAGCAGTTCTTC. Encoded protein: CASSPGGRGYYNEQFF.

This chain uses TRBV28 with TRBJ2-7, with 8 bases aligning to TRBD1. Germline V gene data show CDR1 as MDHEN and CDR2 as SYDVKM. V lost 7 bases, J lost 2 bases, and 4 bases stayed unmatched. This CDR3 is 13 amino acids long. The CDR3 reads CASKQQGAYEQYF. In DNA, the CDR3 is TGTGCCAGCAAGCAACAGGGGGCCTACGAGCAGTACTTC.

The CDR3 DNA follows: TGTGCCAGCAGCCTTGGGGGGGTAAGGGGCGGAGAGCAGTACTTC. Protein: CASSLGGVRGGEQYF. The chain uses TRBV5-4 and TRBJ2-7; 7 nucleotides line up with TRBD2. V gave up 4 bases and J gave up 7 bases; unmatched junction bases: 14. The CDR3 extends over 15 amino acids. Germline V gene sequence: CDR1 SGHNT, CDR2 YYREEE (reference sequence).

This chain joins TRBV7-2 and TRBJ2-3; 7 nucleotides line up with TRBD2. Per germline, CDR1 SGHTA and CDR2 FQGNSA. V was clipped by 6 bases and J by 0 bases; unmatched bases: 12. The CDR3 runs to 17 residues. CDR3 sequence reads: CASSSPYGGGSTDTQYF. In DNA form, the CDR3 reads TGTGCCAGCAGTTCCCCTTATGGCGGGGGTAGCACAGATACGCAGTATTTT.

The chain has TRBV6-5 and TRBJ1-5; D may be TRBD1 (5 bases). Trimming took off 4 bases at V and 2 bases at J, with 12 bases between the two ends. The CDR3 has 15 residues. Germline CDR1 reads MNHEY; CDR2 reads SVGAGI. The CDR3 region is CASSLIGGGNQPQHF. The CDR3 nucleotides are TGTGCCAGCAGTTTAATCGGAGGGGGCAATCAGCCCCAGCATTTT.

V gene TRBV27 combines with J gene TRBJ1-6; 7 nucleotides line up with TRBD1. The V gene end was trimmed by 6 bases and the J gene end by 4 bases; junction bases not matched to a gene: 9. This CDR3 contains 16 residues. The V gene's germline CDR1 is MNHEY and CDR2 SMNVEV (reference sequence). Here the CDR3 reads CASRPRQGIYNSPLHF. In DNA, the CDR3 is TGTGCCAGCAGACCGAGACAGGGAATATATAATTCACCCCTCCACTTT.

The chain employs TRBV7-3 and TRBJ1-1; D ambiguous. Trimming pared 2 bases from V and 0 bases from J, leaving 7 bases between. CDR1 and CDR2 from the germline V gene are SGHTA and FQGTGA. The CDR3 totals 14 residues. This chain's CDR3 is CASSLSTVNTEAFF. The CDR3 DNA follows: TGTGCCAGCAGCTTATCAACAGTGAACACTGAAGCTTTCTTT.

In this sample, this clone turned up a few times. The rearrangement links TRBV9 to TRBJ2-1, with TRBD2 matching 12 bases. The trim removed 0 bases at V and 6 bases at J, leaving 4 bases unmatched. This CDR3 has 16 amino acids. Germline CDR1 and CDR2: SGDLS and YYNGEE. The CDR3 spells CASSVASGLAGNEQFF. Written as DNA, the CDR3 is TGTGCCAGCAGCGTAGCCTCGGGACTAGCGGGCAATGAGCAGTTCTTC.

CDR3 sequence: CASSDPAGGYTF. For the CDR3, the DNA is TGTGCCAGCAGTGATCCCGCGGGGGGCTACACCTTC. The chain has TRBV6-2 or TRBV6-3 and TRBJ1-2; D uncertain. CDR3 length: 12 amino acids. CDR1 is MNHEY and CDR2 is SVGEGT in the germline V gene. Trimming cost V 5 bases and J 8 bases, with 12 bases left between them.

V gene TRBV7-3 combines with J gene TRBJ2-3; D possibly corresponds to TRBD1 (6 bases). CDR1 and CDR2 from the germline V gene are SGHTA and FQGTGA. This CDR3 region has 13 residues. Trimming took off 5 bases at V and 6 bases at J, with 12 bases between the two ends. In DNA, the CDR3 is TGTGCCAGCAGCCGGGACAAGGAGGATACGCAGTATTTT. Its translation is CASSRDKEDTQYF.

The rearrangement uses TRBV4-1 and TRBJ2-7; TRBD2 is a possible D gene (5 bases). Germline V lookup: CDR1 MGHRA, CDR2 YSYEKL. The CDR3 spans 12 residues. In DNA, the CDR3 is TGCGTCCTAGCCTACCTTACCTACGAGCAGTACTTC. Translated: CVLAYLTYEQYF.

V usage is TRBV5-1 and J usage is TRBJ2-2; no clear D gene. This CDR3 region has 14 residues. Trimming pared 4 bases from V and 1 base from J, leaving 8 bases between. Germline values: CDR1 SGHRS, CDR2 YFSETQ. The CDR3 coding sequence is TGCGCCAGCAGCGATACGGGGAACACCGGGGAGCTGTTTTTT. This codes for CASSDTGNTGELFF.

The chain couples TRBV18 to TRBJ1-6; D may be TRBD1 (5 bases). Between the trimmed V and J ends, which lost 2 bases and 5 bases, there was a span of 10 bases. CDR1 is KGHSH, CDR2 LQKENI, per germline. CDR3 length: 15 residues. The CDR3 DNA sequence: TGTGCCAGCTCACCAATGACAGATCATAATTCACCCCTCCACTTT. Amino acid sequence: CASSPMTDHNSPLHF.

This chain uses TRBV6-2 or TRBV6-3 with TRBJ2-1; 10 nucleotides line up with TRBD1. CDR3 length: 16 amino acids. Unmatched junction bases numbered 6, after V lost 4 bases and J lost 3 bases. CDR1 and CDR2 from the germline V gene are MNHEY and SVGEGT. The chain's CDR3 is CASSFLTGGIYNEQFF. CDR3 nucleotides: TGTGCCAGCAGTTTTTTGACAGGGGGCATCTACAATGAGCAGTTCTTC.

This clone was observed a single time. The V gene is TRBV5-1, the J gene TRBJ2-3; TRBD1 matches 10 bases. Trimming at V came to 3 bases and at J to 4 bases, leaving 2 bases not matched to a gene. From germline, CDR1 is SGHRS and CDR2 YFSETQ. This CDR3 comprises 14 residues. DNA of the CDR3: TGCGCCAGCAGCTACGGACAGGGGGCAGATACGCAGTATTTT. The encoded protein is CASSYGQGADTQYF.